This T cell receptor (beta chain) was identified during a study of T-cell memory formation after mild COVID-19. The V gene lost 5 bases and the J gene lost 6 bases, with 14 bases spanning the gap. The CDR3 extends over 14 amino acids. Germline-derived CDR1 and CDR2 are SGHAT and FQNNGV. This clonotype has more than one count but fewer than ten. TCRdb fed the 5' RACE reads into MiXCR, producing one record per CDR3 protein. The table shows around 49,000 distinct CDR3 sequences, with 25% to 30% occurring only once. The material sequenced was PBMCs or a T cell subset sorted from them (not recorded which). The rearrangement joins TRBV11-2 to TRBJ2-1, with D possibly matching TRBD2 (6 bases). The clonotype originates from a man between 18 and 29 years old who had mild COVID-19 (a few samples of this study predate the infection). Cell type and time point are not known. CDR3 coding DNA: TGTGCCAGCAGCCCCGTTAAAGCGGGCAATGAGCAGTTCTTC. This translates into CASSPVKAGNEQFF.